This TCR beta chain originates from a study of T cell responses to AZD1222 COVID-19 vaccine. Broader study findings: In the spike-specific TCR repertoire, nearly half reportedly target unmutated variant regions.

This CDR3 region has 14 residues. V shed 4 bases and J shed 3 bases, with 13 bases lying between them. Germline lookup yields CDR1 LGHNT and CDR2 FRNRAP. About this clone itself: Its antigen is undetermined.

Profiling relied on immunoSEQ multiplex PCR, and the TCRdb table lists in-frame clones only, not all of them. The sample records more than 50,000 clones, around 90% being singletons. Here the sequenced sample was peripheral blood, taken on day 0 of AZD1222 vaccination. The origin of this receptor is an adult in good health. This chain joins TRBV12-5 and TRBJ2-7; D is tentatively TRBD1 or TRBD2 (5 bases each). CDR3 in amino acids: CASGSGTFLYEQYF. CDR3 DNA: TGTGCTAGTGGTTCCGGGACCTTTCTCTACGAGCAGTACTTC.